Following are 15 T cell receptor beta chains from one sample sequenced in a study of STAT3 mutations in large granular lymphocyte leukemia. The method was immunoSEQ multiplex PCR; TCRdb's version includes in-frame clones alone and lacks a portion of them. Of some 5,900 clones in the sample, 70% to 90% were seen once. These receptors lack a known antigen. The study, taken as a whole, reports: In T-cell large granular lymphocyte leukemia, about half of patients showed multiple immunodominant subclonotypes.

The sequenced sample was PBMCs. All receptors come from a human donor with T large granular lymphocyte leukemia. Some clones in this sample may be carry-over from other donors' samples.

J is TRBJ2-5 and V is TRBV27; D perhaps matches TRBD1 (6 bases). Germline CDR1 and CDR2: MNHEY and SMNVEV (reference sequence). CDR3 length: 15 amino acids. Trimming cost V 6 bases and J 0 bases, with 14 bases left between them. The CDR3 protein is CASRQADRYQETQYF. The CDR3 nucleotides read TGTGCCAGCAGGCAAGCAGACAGGTACCAAGAGACCCAGTACTTC.

This rearrangement joins TRBV2 to TRBJ1-2, with D possibly TRBD1 on 5 matching bases. The CDR3 is 15 amino acids. V was pared by 4 bases and J by 4 bases, with 16 bases between. Germline V lookup: CDR1 SNHLY, CDR2 FYNNEI. CDR3 in amino acids: CASSAEGGGRYGYTF. The CDR3 DNA reads as TGTGCCAGCAGTGCCGAAGGTGGGGGACGCTATGGCTACACCTTC. The entire variable domain, with the rest obtained from reference TRBV2 and TRBJ1-2, is as follows: EPEVTQTPSHQVTQMGQEVILRCVPISNHLYFYWYRQILGQKVEFLVSFYNNEISEKSEIFDDQFSVERPDGSNFTLKIRSTKLEDSAMYFCASSAEGGGRYGYTFGSGTRLTVV.

The rearrangement joins TRBV30 to TRBJ1-1; D ambiguous. V lost 2 bases and J lost 7, with 8 bases in between. Germline V gene sequence: CDR1 GTSNPN, CDR2 SVGIG (reference sequence). The CDR3 sequence is 11 residues long. DNA of the CDR3: TGTGCCTGGAGTTCCCACAGTGAAGCTTTCTTT. Translated: CAWSSHSEAFF.

The chain uses TRBV5-8 and TRBJ1-2; no clear D. The ends were cut back, 0 bases at V and 8 bases at J, with 8 bases in the middle. CDR1 is SGHTS and CDR2 is YDEGEE in the germline V gene. CDR3 length: 12 residues. CDR3 sequence reads: CASSLGPRGYTF. In DNA, the CDR3 is TGTGCCAGCAGCTTGGGCCCCAGAGGCTACACCTTC.

The V gene is TRBV9, the J gene TRBJ2-1; a weak D match, TRBD2 (5 bases). Trimming shortened V by 4 bases and J by 6 bases, and 17 bases separated the two germline ends. The CDR3 has 15 amino acids. Germline-derived CDR1 and CDR2 are SGDLS and YYNGEE. The CDR3 DNA follows: TGTGCCAGCAGCACCGCCGGGAACACCGGCAATGAGCAGTTCTTC. As protein: CASSTAGNTGNEQFF.

The V gene is TRBV2, the J gene TRBJ2-2; no clear D. Germline lookup yields CDR1 SNHLY and CDR2 FYNNEI. CDR3 length: 14 amino acids. V was cut by 3 bases and J by 2 bases, with 7 bases left in between. The CDR3 sequence is CASSESSNTGELFF. In nucleotides, the CDR3 is TGTGCCAGCAGTGAGAGTTCCAACACCGGGGAGCTGTTTTTT.

The chain has TRBV6-1 and TRBJ2-3; 9 bases are a match to TRBD1. The germline CDR1 and CDR2 sequences are MNHNS and SASEGT. V dropped 4 bases and J dropped 0; count of bases not matched to a gene: 5. The length of the CDR3 is 16 residues. The chain's CDR3 is CASSAWTGASTDTQYF. The CDR3 DNA is TGTGCCAGCAGTGCCTGGACAGGGGCTAGCACAGATACGCAGTATTTT.

The chain joins TRBV19 to TRBJ1-2; 9 bases agree with TRBD1. Germline V gives CDR1 LNHDA, CDR2 SQIVND (reference sequence). After removal of 4 bases from V and 6 bases from J, the junction contained 12 bases not matched to a gene. The CDR3 runs 16 residues. The CDR3 DNA is TGTGCCAGTAGTACGGGACAGGGTACGGGAGTCCATGGCTACACCTTC. Protein product: CASSTGQGTGVHGYTF.

The chain is built from TRBV4-2 and TRBJ1-3; D uncertain. The CDR3 is made up of 11 amino acids. The germline gives CDR1 LGHNA, CDR2 YNFKEQ. Between the trimmed V and J ends, which lost 5 bases and 4 bases, there was a span of 3 bases. As DNA, the CDR3 is TGTGCCAGCAGCTTAGGAAACACCATATATTTT. Translated: CASSLGNTIYF.

The rearrangement joins TRBV4-1 to TRBJ1-4; D remains ambiguous. There are 14 residues in the CDR3. The V gene's germline CDR1 is MGHRA and CDR2 YSYEKL. Trimming pared 6 bases from V and 3 bases from J, leaving 11 bases between. CDR3 residues: CASSLIAANEKLFF. The CDR3 region has the DNA TGCGCCAGCAGTCTAATCGCGGCTAATGAAAAACTGTTTTTT.

This chain connects TRBV28 to TRBJ2-2; 10 bases align to TRBD1. Germline V lookup: CDR1 MDHEN, CDR2 SYDVKM. The CDR3 has 15 amino acids. Trimming at V came to 7 bases and at J to 4 bases, leaving 6 bases not matched to a gene. CDR3 DNA: TGTGCCAGCACATGGGACAGGGGTCGCACCGGGGAGCTGTTTTTT. This codes for CASTWDRGRTGELFF.

This clone appeared a single time. The chain carries TRBV6-1 and TRBJ2-7, with 8 bases lining up with TRBD1. CDR3 length equals 14 residues. Germline CDR1 MNHNS, CDR2 SASEGT. J gave up 4 bases and V 7 bases, and 9 bases lay outside the gene matches. This CDR3 is CASNRQGTEYEQYV. CDR3 coding DNA: TGTGCCAGCAATAGACAGGGGACCGAGTACGAGCAGTACGTC.

The chain uses TRBV21-1 and TRBJ2-3; TRBD2 is the table's D call, not checked against the DNA. TRBV21-1 is shown as a pseudogene. The CDR3 runs to 16 residues. CDR3 coding DNA: TGTGCCAGCAGCATTCCCGGGTCCGAGAGCACAGATACGCAGTATTTT. Residues: CASSIPGSESTDTQYF.

The chain joins TRBV4-2 to TRBJ1-2; D is undetermined. V lost 6 bases and J lost 0, with 14 bases in between. CDR3 size: 15 residues. CDR1 is LGHNA and CDR2 is YNFKEQ in the germline V gene. The CDR3 region is CASSLEAKANYGYTF. Written as DNA, the CDR3 is TGTGCCAGCAGTCTAGAGGCGAAAGCTAACTATGGCTACACCTTC.

The chain carries TRBV6-6 and TRBJ2-5; TRBD2 aligns across 11 bases. Germline loops: CDR1 MNHNY, CDR2 SVGAGI (reference sequence). The CDR3 is 15 residues long. V trimming: 5 bases; J trimming: 5 bases; junction bases outside the gene matches: 7. In DNA, the CDR3 is TGTGCCAGCAGTGTGACTAGCGGGAATGGTGAGACCCAGTACTTC. Translated: CASSVTSGNGETQYF.